The sequence of this T cell receptor (beta chain) was determined in a study of preoperative IRX-2 immunotherapy in early breast cancer. As to treatment: preoperative locoregional IRX-2 cytokine immunotherapy. Preoperative locoregional IRX-2 cytokine immunotherapy was tested in the phase Ib source study. Germline-derived CDR1 and CDR2 are MDHEN and SYDVKM. The CDR3 is 15 amino acids. Trimming removed 2 bases from V and 1 base from J, with 9 bases in between. This clone was picked up one time. Assay: immunoSEQ multiplex PCR; the TCRdb copy retains only in-frame clones and omits some. This table has roughly 99,000 clones, 75% to 90% appearing once.

This sequence was found in a human donor with breast cancer. The chain uses TRBV28 and TRBJ1-5; D uncertain. The specimen was tumor tissue, collected after IRX-2 immunotherapy. CDR3 DNA: TGTGCCAGCAGTTTAGCGACCCCGAGCAATCAGCCCCAGCATTTT. The encoded protein is CASSLATPSNQPQHF.